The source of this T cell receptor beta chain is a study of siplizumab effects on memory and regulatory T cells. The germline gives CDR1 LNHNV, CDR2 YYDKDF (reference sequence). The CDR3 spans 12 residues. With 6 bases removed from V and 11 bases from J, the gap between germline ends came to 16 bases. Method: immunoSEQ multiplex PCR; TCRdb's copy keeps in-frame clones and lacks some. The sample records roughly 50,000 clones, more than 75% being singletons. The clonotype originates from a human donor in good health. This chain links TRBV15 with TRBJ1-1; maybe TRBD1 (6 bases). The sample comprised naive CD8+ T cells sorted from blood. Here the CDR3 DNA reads TGTGCCACCAGTCCAGGGGCCGATTGGGCTTTCTTT. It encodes CATSPGADWAFF.